These T cell receptor beta chains were read from a single sample in a study of blood T cell repertoires in COVID-19. Sequencing used immunoSEQ multiplex PCR; TCRdb keeps in-frame clones, though not all of them. The sample holds about 110,000 clones; 65% to 75% are singletons and the top ten take about 5.9%. Sample: peripheral blood. The source is an elderly man with acute or convalescent COVID-19. Both conserved end residues are part of each CDR3.

CDR3	J	V
CASSFLTGVGYNEQFF	TRBJ2-1	TRBV7-9
CASSPIRDRPRQYF	TRBJ2-7	TRBV28
CASSERRLAGWADTQYF	TRBJ2-3	TRBV9
CATRGGERVYGYTF	TRBJ1-2	TRBV28
CASSRQFGNYGYTF	TRBJ1-2	TRBV6-5
CASSPVRLAGNNEQFF	TRBJ2-1	TRBV5-4
CASSSHGQGYGYTF	TRBJ1-2	TRBV25-1
CASTPWTSGADTQYF	TRBJ2-3	TRBV28
CASSQGTGVNSPLHF	TRBJ1-6	TRBV3-1/TRBV3-2
CASSQDVSGNEQFF	TRBJ2-1	TRBV4-1
CAGHLGPTEQFF	TRBJ2-1	TRBV6-4
CASGQGRETQYF	TRBJ2-5	TRBV6-5
CASSLRGTGSYEQYF	TRBJ2-7	TRBV5-5
CASSLDPGNEAFF	TRBJ1-1	TRBV7-2
CASSVGTSGSYNEQFF	TRBJ2-1	TRBV25-1
CASRPQVGLPSFF	TRBJ2-1	TRBV6-5
CASNRGVGSNQPQHF	TRBJ1-5	TRBV19
CASSPQTSGRLGGELFF	TRBJ2-2	TRBV28
CASSLGTSGDEQYF	TRBJ2-7	TRBV7-2
CASSLFGTGVGETQYF	TRBJ2-5	TRBV7-9